The entry below describes one T cell receptor (beta chain). What it binds is not known. In the original processing: ImmunoSEQ supplied junction-only sequences lacking quality scores, so filtering was different. Repertoires were generated with immunoSEQ multiplex PCR, while TCRdb's copy carries only in-frame clones and drops some. V and J calls and clone size are given by that table; D and trimming were obtained from the DNA. In the table there are 550,000 to 750,000 clones, just over 90% of which are singletons. The record originates from a study of shared clonotypes between healthy human individuals. Study-level findings and limits: Genetic and exposure-history diversity was limited by the small donor number.

Naive-designated CD8 cells lacked CD45RO, were positively enriched for CCR7, and omitted terminally differentiated effector memory CD45RA+ cells. The V end was cut by 1 base, the J end by 5 bases, with 12 bases between. CDR1 SGHTA and CDR2 FQGNSA come from the germline V gene. The CDR3 covers 14 residues. The TCR originated in a young man in good health. The sequencing sample was made of naive CD8+ T cells sorted from blood. The rearrangement uses TRBV7-2 and TRBJ2-7, with D possibly being TRBD2 (6 bases). The CDR3 is CASSLVGGIHEQYF. The DNA for the CDR3 is TGTGCCAGCAGCTTAGTTGGGGGGATCCACGAGCAGTACTTC.